The present T cell receptor (beta chain) was sequenced within a study of glioma-infiltrating T cells. Study details: Blood libraries targeted about 4- to 11-fold coverage of 910,000 or so T cells.

Germline V gene data show CDR1 as DFQATT and CDR2 as SNEGSKA (reference sequence). This CDR3 has 15 amino acids. V shed 1 base and J shed 2 bases, with 15 bases lying between them. Using RNA template, CDR3s of TCR alpha and beta were amplified with iRepertoire arm-PCR. TCRdb itself ran the multiplex PCR reads through MiXCR, one entry per CDR3 protein. Of fewer than 500,000 distinct CDR3 sequences listed, around 38% are singletons. This clonotype appeared a few times. No antigen is known for it. Notes on the study in general: Shared blood CDR3 signature motifs marked patients with low tissue-blood divergence.

The specimen sequenced was glioma tissue, nonneoplastic brain tissue, or PBMCs (not recorded which). This TCR was sampled from a human donor with low-grade glioma or glioblastoma, undergoing nonglioma brain surgery, or in good health (not recorded which). The chain recombines TRBV20-1 with TRBJ2-7; D call uncertain. The chain's CDR3 is CSARVGPVEPYEQYF. The CDR3 DNA follows: TGCAGTGCTAGAGTCGGGCCAGTCGAACCCTACGAGCAGTACTTC.